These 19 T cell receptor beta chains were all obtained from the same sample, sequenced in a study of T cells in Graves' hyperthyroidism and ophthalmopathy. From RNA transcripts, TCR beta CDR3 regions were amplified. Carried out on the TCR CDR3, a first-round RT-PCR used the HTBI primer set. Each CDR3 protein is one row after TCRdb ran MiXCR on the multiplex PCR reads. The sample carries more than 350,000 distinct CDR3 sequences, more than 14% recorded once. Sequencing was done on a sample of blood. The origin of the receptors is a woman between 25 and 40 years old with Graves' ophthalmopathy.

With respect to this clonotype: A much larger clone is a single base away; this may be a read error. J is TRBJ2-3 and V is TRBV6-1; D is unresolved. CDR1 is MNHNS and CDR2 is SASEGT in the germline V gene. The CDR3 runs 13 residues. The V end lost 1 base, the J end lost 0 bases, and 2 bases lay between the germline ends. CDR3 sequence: CASSEDSTDTQYF. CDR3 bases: TGTGCCAGCAGTGAAGACAGCACAGATACGCAGTATTTT.

CDR3 residues: CASSLGTRNTDTQYF. As DNA, the CDR3 is TGTGCCAGCAGCTTAGGGACCCGGAACACAGATACGCAGTATTTT. The J gene is TRBJ2-3, the V gene TRBV11-1; no firm D call. The CDR3 is 15 amino acids. Germline lookup yields CDR1 SGHAT and CDR2 FQDESV (reference sequence). V lost 1 base to trimming and J lost 2 bases, with 10 bases between them. The full variable domain, in which reference TRBV11-1 and TRBJ2-3 provide the parts outside the CDR3, is EAEVAQSPRYKITEKSQAVAFWCDPISGHATLYWYRQILGQGPELLVQFQDESVVDDSQLPKDRFSAERLKGVDSTLKIQPAELGDSAMYLCASSLGTRNTDTQYFGPGTRLTVL.

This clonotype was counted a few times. CDR3 sequence: CSVPASRDRGFGYTF. The CDR3 region has the DNA TGCAGCGTTCCAGCTTCTAGGGACAGGGGGTTTGGCTACACCTTC. The chain couples TRBV29-1 to TRBJ1-2; 11 positions match TRBD1. Germline V gene lookup returns CDR1 SQVTM and CDR2 ANQGSEA. The CDR3 length is 15 residues. Losses at the gene ends were 5 bases for V and 7 bases for J; bases not matched to a gene: 12.

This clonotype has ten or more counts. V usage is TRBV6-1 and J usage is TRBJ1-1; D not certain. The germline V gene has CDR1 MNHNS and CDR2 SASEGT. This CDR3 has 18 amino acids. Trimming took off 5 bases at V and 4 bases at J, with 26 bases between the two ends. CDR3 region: CASSPPLPMILLGTEAFF. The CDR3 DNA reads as TGTGCCAGCAGTCCCCCGTTGCCCATGATACTCTTGGGCACTGAAGCTTTCTTT.

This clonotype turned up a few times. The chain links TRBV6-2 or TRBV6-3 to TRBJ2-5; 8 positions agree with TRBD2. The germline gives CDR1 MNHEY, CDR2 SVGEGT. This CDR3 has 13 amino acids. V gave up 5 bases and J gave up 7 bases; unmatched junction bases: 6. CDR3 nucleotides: TGTGCCAGCAGTCCTTCGGGGGGGCGGACCCAGTACTTC. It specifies CASSPSGGRTQYF.

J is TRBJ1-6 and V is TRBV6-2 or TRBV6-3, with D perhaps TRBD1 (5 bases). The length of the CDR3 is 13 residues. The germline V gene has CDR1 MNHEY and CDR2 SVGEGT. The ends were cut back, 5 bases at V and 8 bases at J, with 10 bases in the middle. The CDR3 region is CASSGDGYSPLHF. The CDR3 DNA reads TGTGCCAGCAGTGGGGACGGTTATTCACCCCTCCACTTT.

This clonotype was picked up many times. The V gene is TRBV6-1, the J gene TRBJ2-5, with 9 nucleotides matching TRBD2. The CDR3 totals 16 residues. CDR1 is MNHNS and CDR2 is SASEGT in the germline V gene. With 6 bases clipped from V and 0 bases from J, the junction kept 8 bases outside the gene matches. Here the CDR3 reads CASRPSGLAHQETQYF. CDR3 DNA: TGTGCCAGCAGACCCTCGGGACTAGCCCACCAAGAGACCCAGTACTTC.

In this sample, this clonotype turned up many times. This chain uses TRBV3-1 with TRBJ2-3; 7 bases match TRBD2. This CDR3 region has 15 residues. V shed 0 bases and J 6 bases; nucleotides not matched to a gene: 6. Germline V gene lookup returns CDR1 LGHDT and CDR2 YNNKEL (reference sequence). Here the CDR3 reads CASSQETSGGDTQYF. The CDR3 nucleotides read TGTGCCAGCAGCCAAGAAACCTCCGGGGGGGATACGCAGTATTTT.

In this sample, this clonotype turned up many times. CDR3 nucleotide sequence: TGTGCCAGCAGGGTAATGGGGTTCGGGGAGCTGTTTTTT. This gives the protein CASRVMGFGELFF. The rearrangement joins TRBV28 to TRBJ2-2, with D unresolved. The V end lost 6 bases, the J end lost 7 bases, and 12 bases lay between the germline ends. This CDR3 is 13 amino acids long. In germline, CDR1 is MDHEN, CDR2 SYDVKM.

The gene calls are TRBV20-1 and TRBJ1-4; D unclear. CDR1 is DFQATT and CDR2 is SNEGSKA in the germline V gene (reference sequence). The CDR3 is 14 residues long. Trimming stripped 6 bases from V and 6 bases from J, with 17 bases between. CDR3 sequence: CSANTGRVDEKLFF. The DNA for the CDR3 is TGCAGTGCCAACACCGGGAGGGTGGATGAAAAACTGTTTTTT.

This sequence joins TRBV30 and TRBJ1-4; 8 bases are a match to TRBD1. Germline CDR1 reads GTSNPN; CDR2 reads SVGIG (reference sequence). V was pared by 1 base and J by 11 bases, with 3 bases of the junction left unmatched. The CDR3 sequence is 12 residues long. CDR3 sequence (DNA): TGTGCCTGGAGTGGTGGGGACAGGAAACTGTTTTTT. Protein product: CAWSGGDRKLFF. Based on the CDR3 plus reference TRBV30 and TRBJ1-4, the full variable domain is SQTIHQWPATLVQPVGSPLSLECTVEGTSNPNLYWYRQAAGRGLQLLFYSVGIGQISSEVPQNLSASRPQDRQFILSSKKLLLSDSGFYLCAWSGGDRKLFFGSGTQLSVL.

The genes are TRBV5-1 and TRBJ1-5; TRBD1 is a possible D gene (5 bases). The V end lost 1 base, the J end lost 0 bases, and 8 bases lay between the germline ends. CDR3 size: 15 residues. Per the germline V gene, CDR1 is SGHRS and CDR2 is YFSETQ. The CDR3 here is CASSLSGNSNQPQHF. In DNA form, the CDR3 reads TGCGCCAGCAGCTTGTCAGGGAATAGCAATCAGCCCCAGCATTTT.

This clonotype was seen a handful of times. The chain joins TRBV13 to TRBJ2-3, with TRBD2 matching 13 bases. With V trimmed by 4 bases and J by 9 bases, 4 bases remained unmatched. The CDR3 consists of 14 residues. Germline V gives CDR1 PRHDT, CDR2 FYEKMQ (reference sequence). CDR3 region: CASSSGLAGLTQYF. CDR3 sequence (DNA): TGTGCCAGCAGCTCGGGACTAGCGGGGCTAACGCAGTATTTT.

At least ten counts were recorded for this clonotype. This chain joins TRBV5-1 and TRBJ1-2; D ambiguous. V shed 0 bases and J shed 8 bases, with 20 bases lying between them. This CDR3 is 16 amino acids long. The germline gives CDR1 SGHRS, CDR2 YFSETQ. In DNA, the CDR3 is TGCGCCAGCAGCTTGGCCGGGGAGGCCGTAGGATGGGGCTACACCTTC. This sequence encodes CASSLAGEAVGWGYTF. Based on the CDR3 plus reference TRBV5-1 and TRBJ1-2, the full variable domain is KAGVTQTPRYLIKTRGQQVTLSCSPISGHRSVSWYQQTPGQGLQFLFEYFSETQRNKGNFPGRFSGRQFSNSRSEMNVSTLELGDSALYLCASSLAGEAVGWGYTFGSGTRLTVV.

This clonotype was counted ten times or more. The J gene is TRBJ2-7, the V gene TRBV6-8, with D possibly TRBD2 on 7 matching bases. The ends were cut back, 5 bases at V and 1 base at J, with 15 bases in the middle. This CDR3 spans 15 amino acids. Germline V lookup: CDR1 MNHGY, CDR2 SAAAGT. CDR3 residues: CASSQGSGVSYEQYF. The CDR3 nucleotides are TGTGCCAGCAGTCAGGGGAGCGGGGTATCCTACGAGCAGTACTTC.

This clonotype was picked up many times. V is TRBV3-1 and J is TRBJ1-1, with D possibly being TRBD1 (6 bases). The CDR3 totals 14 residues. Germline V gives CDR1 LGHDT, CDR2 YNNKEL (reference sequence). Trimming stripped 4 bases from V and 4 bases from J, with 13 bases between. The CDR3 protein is CASSPLQGGTEAFF. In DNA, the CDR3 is TGTGCCAGCAGCCCGTTACAGGGAGGCACTGAAGCTTTCTTT. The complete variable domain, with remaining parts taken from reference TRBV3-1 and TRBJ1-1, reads DTAVSQTPKYLVTQMGNDKSIKCEQNLGHDTMYWYKQDSKKFLKIMFSYNNKELIINETVPNRFSPKSPDKAHLNLHINSLELGDSAVYFCASSPLQGGTEAFFGQGTRLTVV.

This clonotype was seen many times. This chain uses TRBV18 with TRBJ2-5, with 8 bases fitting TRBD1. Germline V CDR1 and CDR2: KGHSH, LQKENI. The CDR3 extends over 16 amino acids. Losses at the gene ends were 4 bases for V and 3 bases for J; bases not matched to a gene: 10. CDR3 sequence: CASSQDSYRGKETQYF. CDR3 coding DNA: TGTGCCAGCTCACAAGACTCTTACAGGGGGAAAGAGACCCAGTACTTC.

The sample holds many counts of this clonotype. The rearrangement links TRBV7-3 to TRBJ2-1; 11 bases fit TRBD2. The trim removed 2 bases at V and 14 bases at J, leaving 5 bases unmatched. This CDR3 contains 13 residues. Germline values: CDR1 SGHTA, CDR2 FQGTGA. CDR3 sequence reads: CASSLGASGGKFF. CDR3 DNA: TGTGCCAGCAGCTTAGGGGCTAGCGGGGGGAAGTTCTTC.

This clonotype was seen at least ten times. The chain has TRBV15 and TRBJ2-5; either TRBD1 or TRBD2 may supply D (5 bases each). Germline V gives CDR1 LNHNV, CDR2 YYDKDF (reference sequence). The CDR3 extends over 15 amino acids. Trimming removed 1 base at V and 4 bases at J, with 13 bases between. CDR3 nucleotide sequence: TGTGCCACCAGCAGAGCGCCCGATGGGGGAGAGACCCAGTACTTC. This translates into CATSRAPDGGETQYF.